This TCR beta chain was sequenced in a study of blood T cell repertoires in COVID-19. As for the study in general: There were acute and convalescent COVID-19 samples, and they came from the United States, Italy and Spain. From T cells, B-cell-depleted T cells, or PBMCs came the material, which was cDNA or gDNA.

How the authors handled the data: Amplification with reference gene primers provided the estimates of nucleated cell counts. Produced via immunoSEQ multiplex PCR; TCRdb's table is partial and in-frame only. V and J calls and clone size come straight from that table; D and trimming were deduced from the DNA. The data show about 69,000 clones, 90% seen once. Germline-derived CDR1 and CDR2 are PRHDT and FYEKMQ (reference sequence). J gave up 1 base and V 1 base, and 9 bases lay outside the gene matches. The CDR3 loop spans 17 amino acids. This sequence joins TRBV13 and TRBJ1-1; TRBD1 agrees at 7 bases. Sequencing was carried out using peripheral blood. This receptor was obtained from a man between 45 and 60 years old with acute or convalescent COVID-19. The CDR3 DNA follows: TGTGCCAGCAGCTTAGTGCAGGGACAGTCCGGGAACACTGAAGCTTTCTTT. Its translation is CASSLVQGQSGNTEAFF.